This T cell receptor (beta chain) was identified in a study of T cell repertoires in ileal Crohn's disease. In the study overall: All patients had surgery for stricturing (approximately 60%) or penetrating (around 40%) disease.

TCRdb's copy holds only in-frame clones and misses some; the assay was immunoSEQ multiplex PCR. The sample shows under 15,000 clones, 80% to 85% of them seen only once. J gave up 5 bases and V 2 bases, and 4 bases lay outside the gene matches. The germline V gene has CDR1 SGHVS and CDR2 FQNEAQ. The CDR3 is 14 amino acids. Regarding time point: neoterminal ileum biopsy at postoperative endoscopy, about 6 months after surgery. Included were adult ileal or ileocolonic Crohn's patients indicated for ileocolonic resection. The V and J genes are TRBV7-8 and TRBJ2-3; 7 bases are a match to TRBD2. The source is an adult with Crohn's disease. The specimen sequenced was ileal tissue. The CDR3 region has the DNA TGTGCCAGCAGCTTATGGGGAGGGGTAGATACGCAGTATTTT. Its translation: CASSLWGGVDTQYF.